The 30 T cell receptor beta chains below were found in one sample sequenced in a study of blood T cell repertoires in COVID-19. Method: immunoSEQ multiplex PCR; TCRdb's copy keeps in-frame clones and lacks some. The sample has about 180,000 clones, 79% seen once. The sequencing sample was made of peripheral blood. The receptors derive from a woman aged 55-70 years with COVID-19, enrolled during active disease.

This clone was detected a few times. The rearrangement uses TRBV9 and TRBJ2-2; 8 bases line up with TRBD1. V gave up 5 bases and J gave up 3 bases; unmatched junction bases: 3. In germline, CDR1 is SGDLS, CDR2 YYNGEE. CDR3 length: 14 residues. For the CDR3, the DNA is TGTGCCAGCAGGGGGACAGGAGACACCGGGGAGCTGTTTTTT. Amino acids: CASRGTGDTGELFF.

J is TRBJ2-7 and V is TRBV4-3; D possibly corresponds to TRBD1 (5 bases). The CDR3 length is 14 residues. V was clipped by 0 bases and J by 3 bases, with 9 bases between them. Germline CDR1 LGHNA, CDR2 YSLEER. The CDR3 sequence is CASSQEYRNYEQYF. CDR3 DNA: TGCGCCAGCAGCCAAGAATACAGGAACTACGAGCAGTACTTC.

Comments on this clone: At one boundary the junction diverges from the germline segment, which might be a read error. The chain has TRBV27 and TRBJ1-1; maybe TRBD1 (5 bases). Per the germline V gene, CDR1 is MNHEY and CDR2 is SMNVEV (reference sequence). The CDR3 has 12 amino acids. CDR3 coding DNA: TGTGCCAACAGTTTATTCGGGGGACCAGCTTTCTTT. It is translated as CANSLFGGPAFF.

The chain has TRBV10-3 and TRBJ2-1; 9 bases line up with TRBD2. Germline V CDR1 and CDR2: ENHRY, SYGVKD. This CDR3 has 15 residues. J lost 8 bases, V lost 2 bases, and 7 bases had no gene match. In nucleotides, the CDR3 is TGTGCCATCAGTGAGCGCGGGAGGGCTTTCGATGAGCAGTTCTTC. Amino acid sequence: CAISERGRAFDEQFF.

The chain employs TRBV28 and TRBJ1-3, with TRBD1 matching 7 bases. Germline CDR1 MDHEN, CDR2 SYDVKM. This CDR3 spans 17 amino acids. The ends lost 5 bases at V and 4 bases at J; junction bases unmatched: 14. CDR3 region: CASSPIDYRGAGNTIYF. CDR3 DNA: TGTGCCAGCAGTCCCATCGATTACAGGGGAGCAGGAAACACCATATATTTT. The full variable domain, in which reference TRBV28 and TRBJ1-3 provide the parts outside the CDR3, is DVKVTQSSRYLVKRTGEKVFLECVQDMDHENMFWYRQDPGLGLRLIYFSYDVKMKEKGDIPEGYSVSREKKERFSLILESASTNQTSMYLCASSPIDYRGAGNTIYFGEGSWLTVV.

The chain couples TRBV11-1 to TRBJ1-1; TRBD1 aligns across 10 bases. V dropped 5 bases and J dropped 6; count of bases not matched to a gene: 9. Germline V gene lookup returns CDR1 SGHAT and CDR2 FQDESV (reference sequence). This CDR3 region has 15 residues. In DNA, the CDR3 is TGTGCCAGCAGCATCCCGACAGGGGGCGCCGCTGAAGCTTTCTTT. Its translation: CASSIPTGGAAEAFF.

This chain connects TRBV28 to TRBJ1-1, with unresolved D. Trimming cost V 6 bases and J 1 base, with 6 bases left between them. CDR1 and CDR2 (germline): MDHEN, SYDVKM. The CDR3 sequence is 12 residues long. In DNA, the CDR3 is TGTGCCAGCAGGGGAGCGAACACTGAAGCTTTCTTT. Encoded protein: CASRGANTEAFF.

This chain uses TRBV5-1 with TRBJ2-3; 9 positions agree with TRBD2. The CDR3 runs to 17 residues. The germline V gene encodes CDR1 SGHRS and CDR2 YFSETQ. The J segment lost 7 bases and the V segment lost 0 bases, leaving 12 bases of the junction unmatched. The CDR3 sequence: CASSLDSAGGLLNTQYF. CDR3 DNA: TGCGCCAGCAGCTTGGATTCTGCGGGGGGGCTTTTAAATACGCAGTATTTT.

V is TRBV7-8 and J is TRBJ1-1, with 12 bases identical to TRBD1. The J segment lost 4 bases and the V segment lost 5 bases, leaving 8 bases of the junction unmatched. The length of the CDR3 is 16 residues. Germline CDR1 reads SGHVS; CDR2 reads FQNEAQ. CDR3 loop: CASSPGTGGVGTEAFF. CDR3 in DNA: TGTGCCAGCAGCCCCGGGACAGGGGGCGTGGGCACTGAAGCTTTCTTT.

CDR3 sequence reads: CASSLWATAYSNQPQHF. The CDR3 region has the DNA TGTGCCAGCAGTTTATGGGCGACAGCTTATAGCAATCAGCCCCAGCATTTT. The genes are TRBV28 and TRBJ1-5; D might be TRBD1 (5 bases). This CDR3 contains 17 residues. CDR1 is MDHEN and CDR2 is SYDVKM in the germline V gene. V dropped 0 bases and J dropped 0 bases, with 12 bases sitting between them.

J is TRBJ2-5 and V is TRBV19; 10 nucleotides agree with TRBD2. The J segment lost 6 bases and the V segment lost 0 bases, leaving 7 bases of the junction unmatched. Germline loops: CDR1 LNHDA, CDR2 SQIVND (reference sequence). The CDR3 is 16 residues long. This CDR3 reads CASSIDVAGGGKTQYF. As DNA, the CDR3 is TGTGCCAGTAGTATAGACGTAGCGGGAGGTGGAAAGACCCAGTACTTC.

This clone has just one count. In nucleotides, the CDR3 is TGTGCCAGCAGCTTCGGGACAACCACCGGGGAGCTGTTTTTT. Translating it yields CASSFGTTTGELFF. V usage is TRBV5-4 and J usage is TRBJ2-2; the D gene is possibly TRBD1 (6 bases). This CDR3 has 14 residues. Trimming took 2 bases from V and 4 from J, leaving 9 bases between them. CDR1 and CDR2 from the germline V gene are SGHNT and YYREEE (reference sequence).

This clone turned up a few times. J is TRBJ2-5 and V is TRBV6-5; 7 positions match TRBD1. This CDR3 is 14 amino acids long. The trim removed 7 bases at V and 5 bases at J, leaving 10 bases unmatched. Germline values: CDR1 MNHEY, CDR2 SVGAGI. The CDR3 region is CASTERGQGETQYF. CDR3 in DNA: TGTGCCAGCACCGAAAGGGGGCAGGGGGAGACCCAGTACTTC.

This rearrangement joins TRBV19 to TRBJ1-2; D is unclear. The germline gives CDR1 LNHDA, CDR2 SQIVND (reference sequence). The CDR3 extends over 14 amino acids. V lost 3 bases, J lost 6 bases, and 14 bases lay in between. Written as DNA, the CDR3 is TGTGCCAGTAGTATCCTTTCGCAGGCGCATGGCTACACCTTC. It is translated as CASSILSQAHGYTF.

This clone was detected only a few times. This rearrangement joins TRBV6-5 to TRBJ2-2; 7 nucleotides align to TRBD2. J was trimmed by 7 bases and V by 6 bases; bases with no gene match: 2. This CDR3 comprises 12 residues. Germline lookup yields CDR1 MNHEY and CDR2 SVGAGI. The CDR3 bases are TGTGCCAGCAGGCGGGAGTTCGGGGAGCTGTTTTTT. Translation gives CASRREFGELFF.

The rearrangement uses TRBV19 and TRBJ2-3, with no clear D. The V end lost 5 bases, the J end lost 4 bases, and 19 bases lay between the germline ends. The CDR3 runs to 16 residues. Germline-derived CDR1 and CDR2 are LNHDA and SQIVND (reference sequence). The CDR3 loop is CASSSPRDTGADTQYF. For the CDR3, the DNA is TGTGCCAGTAGTTCCCCTAGAGATACCGGAGCAGATACGCAGTATTTT.

DNA for the CDR3: TGCGCCAGCAGCTTGGAAGGGGGTACAGGCTATGGCTACACCTTC. Its translation is CASSLEGGTGYGYTF. The rearrangement links TRBV5-1 to TRBJ1-2; tentatively, D is TRBD1 (6 bases). The CDR3 length is 15 residues. Germline-derived CDR1 and CDR2 are SGHRS and YFSETQ. V shed 0 bases and J shed 4 bases, with 13 bases lying between them.

The chain carries TRBV2 and TRBJ2-7; 8 nucleotides match TRBD1. With 6 bases clipped from V and 1 base from J, the junction kept 5 bases outside the gene matches. Germline loops: CDR1 SNHLY, CDR2 FYNNEI. The CDR3 extends over 14 amino acids. The CDR3 DNA follows: TGTGCCAGCAGAGGACAGGGTACTTCCTACGAGCAGTACTTC. Translated: CASRGQGTSYEQYF.

The CDR3 coding sequence is TGTGCCAGCAGGGGTGGGACAAATGAAAAACTGTTTTTT. Translating it yields CASRGGTNEKLFF. The chain couples TRBV2 to TRBJ1-4; possible D gene TRBD1, 6 bases. CDR3 length: 13 residues. Germline V gene lookup returns CDR1 SNHLY and CDR2 FYNNEI. V was trimmed by 6 bases and J by 5 bases, leaving 10 bases between them.

The count of this clone is one. The chain has TRBV5-1 and TRBJ2-3; 9 bases match TRBD1. Germline V gene lookup returns CDR1 SGHRS and CDR2 YFSETQ. This CDR3 has 16 residues. J lost 2 bases, V lost 5 bases, and 9 bases had no gene match. DNA for the CDR3: TGCGCCAGCAGGGCGGGACAGGGTGCTCTCACAGATACGCAGTATTTT. It codes for CASRAGQGALTDTQYF.

The chain joins TRBV30 to TRBJ2-2; 8 nucleotides agree with TRBD1. The CDR3 is made up of 17 amino acids. Unmatched junction bases numbered 13, after V lost 1 base and J lost 6 bases. The V gene's germline CDR1 is GTSNPN and CDR2 SVGIG (reference sequence). CDR3 protein: CAWSAPTGGLSPGELFF. CDR3 coding DNA: TGTGCCTGGAGTGCCCCTACAGGGGGTCTTAGTCCCGGGGAGCTGTTTTTT.

This chain uses TRBV9 with TRBJ2-5; D not resolved. Trimming pared 4 bases from V and 3 bases from J, leaving 13 bases between. CDR1 and CDR2 from the germline V gene are SGDLS and YYNGEE. This CDR3 contains 14 residues. CDR3 protein: CASSPLDNKETQYF. The CDR3 DNA reads as TGTGCCAGCAGCCCCCTCGACAACAAAGAGACCCAGTACTTC.

This clone came up once. This chain links TRBV5-1 with TRBJ2-1, with D possibly TRBD2 on 7 matching bases. This CDR3 contains 16 residues. Germline lookup yields CDR1 SGHRS and CDR2 YFSETQ. The ends were cut back, 1 base at V and 5 bases at J, with 16 bases in the middle. The CDR3 reads CASSLPTGGIHNEQFF. As DNA, the CDR3 is TGCGCCAGCAGCTTGCCAACGGGGGGCATCCACAATGAGCAGTTCTTC.

The chain links TRBV9 to TRBJ2-7, with D perhaps matching TRBD2 (6 bases). Trimming took off 0 bases at V and 6 bases at J, with 13 bases between the two ends. The CDR3 length is 14 residues. Germline CDR1 is SGDLS and CDR2 is YYNGEE. The DNA for the CDR3 is TGTGCCAGCAGCGTAGCAACGGGAGTAGGCGAGCAGTACTTC. This translates into CASSVATGVGEQYF.

This chain joins TRBV5-1 and TRBJ1-1; 10 nucleotides line up with TRBD1. The germline V gene encodes CDR1 SGHRS and CDR2 YFSETQ. The J segment lost 3 bases and the V segment lost 4 bases, leaving 15 bases of the junction unmatched. This CDR3 spans 18 amino acids. CDR3 amino acids: CASSRLPGQGLRYTEAFF. CDR3 DNA sequence: TGCGCCAGCAGCCGACTTCCGGGACAGGGGTTGAGGTACACTGAAGCTTTCTTT.

The chain is built from TRBV6-2 or TRBV6-3 and TRBJ2-1; D is perhaps TRBD2 (5 bases). Germline V gene data show CDR1 as MNHEY and CDR2 as SVGEGT. The CDR3 spans 16 residues. V dropped 2 bases and J dropped 0 bases, with 11 bases sitting between them. The CDR3 DNA reads TGTGCCAGCAGTTACGGAAGCGGAAGCTCCTACAATGAGCAGTTCTTC. Its translation is CASSYGSGSSYNEQFF.

V gene TRBV12-3 or TRBV12-4 combines with J gene TRBJ1-2, with 7 bases identical to TRBD1. After removal of 6 bases from V and 7 bases from J, the junction contained 5 bases not matched to a gene. The CDR3 has 12 residues. The CDR3 protein is CASSSGGLGYTF. CDR3 nucleotide sequence: TGTGCCAGCAGCTCAGGGGGGCTTGGCTACACCTTC.

This chain's CDR3 is CASSSGGQGSSGELFF. CDR3 nucleotides: TGTGCCAGCAGCTCTGGCGGACAGGGCAGTTCCGGGGAGCTGTTTTTT. The rearrangement links TRBV7-8 to TRBJ2-2; 8 nucleotides agree with TRBD1. Germline lookup yields CDR1 SGHVS and CDR2 FQNEAQ. The CDR3 extends over 16 amino acids. Trimming took 4 bases from V and 6 from J; bases not matched to a gene: 10.

V gene TRBV9 combines with J gene TRBJ2-7; possible D gene TRBD1, 5 bases. CDR1 and CDR2 (germline): SGDLS, YYNGEE. The CDR3 has 14 amino acids. Trimming stripped 2 bases from V and 2 bases from J, with 11 bases between. CDR3 amino acids: CASSVGAEAYEQYF. In DNA, the CDR3 is TGTGCCAGCAGCGTTGGGGCAGAGGCCTACGAGCAGTACTTC.

V gene TRBV20-1 combines with J gene TRBJ2-5, with a weak D call TRBD2 (6 bases). The V gene lost 3 bases and the J gene lost 4 bases, with 15 bases spanning the gap. Germline V lookup: CDR1 DFQATT, CDR2 SNEGSKA (reference sequence). There are 14 residues in the CDR3. The CDR3 DNA reads TGCAGTGCTAGTCCCGGGGAAGCGGGAGAGACCCAGTACTTC. Protein sequence: CSASPGEAGETQYF.